What follows is one T cell receptor (beta chain) and its context. The antigen is unknown. The data originate from a study of shared clonotypes between healthy human individuals. At the level of the study: CD4 naive cells filled three plates per donor, CD4 memory three, CD8 naive two and CD8 memory one. Findings and limits, study-wide: Expectations were that clonotype sharing among donors would be affected by sequencing depth.

Generated by immunoSEQ multiplex PCR, the TCRdb table keeps only in-frame clones and is missing some. The sample has 2 million to 2.5 million clones, around 95% seen once. The germline gives CDR1 MNHEY, CDR2 SVGAGI. The CDR3 totals 14 residues. Trimming at V came to 6 bases and at J to 5 bases, leaving 7 bases not matched to a gene. The sequenced sample consisted of naive CD4+ T cells sorted from blood. Noted subset: CD45RA+ positively selected. The V call is TRBV6-5, the J call TRBJ2-7, with TRBD1 matching 10 bases. This sequence was found in a man aged 18 to 29 in good health. The CDR3 DNA is TGTGCCAGCAGATCCCTGACAGGGGGCGACGAGCAGTACTTC. Its protein is CASRSLTGGDEQYF.